A selection of T cell receptor beta chains follows, all from one sample in a study of blood T cells in healthy people across ages. TCRdb re-called the 5' RACE reads with MiXCR, one entry per CDR3 protein. The sample holds around 1.5 million distinct CDR3 sequences, approximately 59% seen once. The sequencing input was blood. The receptors shown here come from a man younger than 35 in good health. The CDR3 runs from the conserved cysteine through the conserved F or W. D genes are given only for firm matches. Clone sizes are given selectively: once, few, many, or a class where the clone is expanded.

abundance: -
v_gene: TRBV5-6
j_gene: TRBJ2-5
d_gene: -
CDR3aa: CASSLAGRIGETQYF
CDR3nt: TGTGCCAGCAGCTTGGCCGGTAGGATCGGAGAGACCCAGTACTTC

abundance: few
v_gene: TRBV10-3
j_gene: TRBJ2-1
d_gene: -
CDR3aa: CAISEGLNEQFF
CDR3nt: TGTGCCATCAGTGAGGGGTTAAATGAGCAGTTCTTC

abundance: -
v_gene: TRBV9
j_gene: TRBJ2-7
d_gene: -
CDR3aa: CASSKRGVADSYEQYF
CDR3nt: TGTGCCAGCAGCAAAAGGGGAGTAGCGGACTCCTACGAGCAGTACTTC

abundance: few
v_gene: TRBV6-5
j_gene: TRBJ1-4
d_gene: -
CDR3aa: CASRPRRDEKLFF
CDR3nt: TGTGCCAGCAGACCGCGGAGGGATGAAAAACTGTTTTTT

abundance: -
v_gene: TRBV4-2
j_gene: TRBJ2-7
d_gene: -
CDR3aa: CASSQEEGLNSYEQYF
CDR3nt: TGTGCCAGCAGCCAAGAAGAGGGACTTAATTCTTACGAGCAGTACTTC

abundance: few
v_gene: TRBV27
j_gene: TRBJ1-2
d_gene: TRBD1
CDR3aa: CASRQYRGQTNYGYTF
CDR3nt: TGTGCCAGCAGGCAGTACAGGGGTCAAACTAACTATGGCTACACCTTC

abundance: -
v_gene: TRBV11-1
j_gene: TRBJ2-7
d_gene: -
CDR3aa: CASSWLGTSYEQYF
CDR3nt: TGTGCCAGCAGCTGGCTCGGGACATCCTACGAGCAGTACTTC

abundance: once
v_gene: TRBV7-2
j_gene: TRBJ2-3
d_gene: -
CDR3aa: CASSLAVAADTQYF
CDR3nt: TGTGCCAGCAGCTTAGCCGTTGCTGCAGATACGCAGTATTTT

abundance: -
v_gene: TRBV11-2
j_gene: TRBJ2-3
d_gene: -
CDR3aa: CASSLDAGDTQYF
CDR3nt: TGTGCCAGCAGCTTAGACGCGGGAGATACGCAGTATTTT

abundance: -
v_gene: TRBV28
j_gene: TRBJ2-1
d_gene: -
CDR3aa: CASSPTMGRAFF
CDR3nt: TGTGCCAGCAGTCCTACTATGGGGCGTGCGTTCTTC

abundance: -
v_gene: TRBV4-3
j_gene: TRBJ2-7
d_gene: -
CDR3aa: CASSQATRGFSYEQYF
CDR3nt: TGCGCCAGCAGCCAAGCGACGCGGGGTTTCTCCTACGAGCAGTACTTC

abundance: -
v_gene: TRBV7-2
j_gene: TRBJ2-1
d_gene: -
CDR3aa: CASSLGREKETQFF
CDR3nt: TGTGCCAGCAGCTTAGGCAGGGAAAAAGAGACCCAGTTCTTC

abundance: few
v_gene: TRBV7-2
j_gene: TRBJ2-7
d_gene: -
CDR3aa: CASSLGAGLYEQYF
CDR3nt: TGTGCCAGCAGCTTAGGGGCGGGGTTATACGAGCAGTACTTC

abundance: -
v_gene: TRBV27
j_gene: TRBJ2-7
d_gene: -
CDR3aa: CASTAGAGNYEQYF
CDR3nt: TGTGCCAGTACCGCGGGGGCCGGGAACTACGAGCAGTACTTC

abundance: -
v_gene: TRBV28
j_gene: TRBJ2-5
d_gene: TRBD1
CDR3aa: CASSKDRAEETQYF
CDR3nt: TGTGCCAGCAGTAAGGACAGGGCCGAAGAGACCCAGTACTTC

abundance: -
v_gene: TRBV7-2
j_gene: TRBJ2-7
d_gene: TRBD1
CDR3aa: CASSLASPGGSYEQYF
CDR3nt: TGTGCCAGCAGCTTAGCGTCGCCAGGGGGTTCCTACGAGCAGTACTTC

abundance: few
v_gene: TRBV12-3/TRBV12-4
j_gene: TRBJ2-7
d_gene: -
CDR3aa: CASSLTGAGEQYF
CDR3nt: TGTGCCAGCAGTTTAACGGGGGCAGGAGAGCAGTACTTC

abundance: -
v_gene: TRBV7-9
j_gene: TRBJ2-1
d_gene: TRBD2
CDR3aa: CASIEVLAGMSGEQFF
CDR3nt: TGTGCCAGCATCGAAGTACTAGCGGGGATGAGTGGTGAGCAGTTCTTC

abundance: few
v_gene: TRBV25-1
j_gene: TRBJ1-1
d_gene: -
CDR3aa: CASSARESTEAFF
CDR3nt: TGTGCCAGCAGTGCCAGGGAGAGCACTGAAGCTTTCTTT

abundance: few
v_gene: TRBV29-1
j_gene: TRBJ2-7
d_gene: -
CDR3aa: CSVEDQNSSSYEQYF
CDR3nt: TGCAGCGTTGAAGATCAAAACTCCAGCTCCTACGAGCAGTACTTC

abundance: once
v_gene: TRBV25-1
j_gene: TRBJ1-2
d_gene: TRBD1
CDR3aa: CASSESGDRELFYGYTF
CDR3nt: TGTGCCAGCAGTGAATCGGGGGACAGGGAGCTTTTCTATGGCTACACCTTC

abundance: -
v_gene: TRBV10-3
j_gene: TRBJ2-3
d_gene: -
CDR3aa: CAISAEADTQYF
CDR3nt: TGTGCCATCAGTGCCGAGGCAGATACGCAGTATTTT